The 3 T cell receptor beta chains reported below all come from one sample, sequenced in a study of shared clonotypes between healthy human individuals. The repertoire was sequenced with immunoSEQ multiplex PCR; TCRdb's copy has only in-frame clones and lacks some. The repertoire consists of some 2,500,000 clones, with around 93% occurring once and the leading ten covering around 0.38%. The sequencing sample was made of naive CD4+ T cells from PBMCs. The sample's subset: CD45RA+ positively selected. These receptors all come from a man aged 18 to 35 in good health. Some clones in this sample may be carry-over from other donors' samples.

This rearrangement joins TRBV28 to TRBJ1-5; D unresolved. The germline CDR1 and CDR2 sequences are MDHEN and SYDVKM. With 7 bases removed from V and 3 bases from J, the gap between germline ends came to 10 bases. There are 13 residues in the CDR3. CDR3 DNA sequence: TGTGCCAGCAAATCTACAATCAATCAGCCCCAGCATTTT. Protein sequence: CASKSTINQPQHF.

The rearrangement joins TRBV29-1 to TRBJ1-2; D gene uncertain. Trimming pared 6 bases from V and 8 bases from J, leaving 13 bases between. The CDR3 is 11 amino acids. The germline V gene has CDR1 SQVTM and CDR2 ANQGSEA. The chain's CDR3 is CSVAKVLGYTF. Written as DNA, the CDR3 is TGCAGCGTAGCGAAGGTGCTAGGCTACACCTTC.

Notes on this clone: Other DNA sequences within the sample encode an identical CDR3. CDR3 coding DNA: TGTGCCAGCTCACCAGGGGTTGGCGAAAAACTGTTTTTT. Translated, it gives CASSPGVGEKLFF. This chain connects TRBV18 to TRBJ1-4; no firm D call. CDR3 size: 13 residues. Between the trimmed V and J ends, which lost 2 bases and 8 bases, there was a span of 9 bases. Germline values: CDR1 KGHSH, CDR2 LQKENI.